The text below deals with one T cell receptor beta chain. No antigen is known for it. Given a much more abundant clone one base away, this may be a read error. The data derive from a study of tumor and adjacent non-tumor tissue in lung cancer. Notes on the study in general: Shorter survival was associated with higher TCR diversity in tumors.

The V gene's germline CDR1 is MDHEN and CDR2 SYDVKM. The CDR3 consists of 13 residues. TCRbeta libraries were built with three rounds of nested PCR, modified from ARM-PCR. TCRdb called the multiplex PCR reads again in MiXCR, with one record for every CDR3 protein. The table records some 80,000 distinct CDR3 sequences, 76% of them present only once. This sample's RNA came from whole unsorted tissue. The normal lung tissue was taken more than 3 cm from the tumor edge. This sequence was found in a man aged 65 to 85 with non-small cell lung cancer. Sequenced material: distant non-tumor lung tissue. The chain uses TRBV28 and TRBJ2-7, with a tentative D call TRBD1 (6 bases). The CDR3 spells CASGQIRASEHYF. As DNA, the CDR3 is TGTGCCAGTGGACAGATCAGAGCGTCCGAGCACTACTTC.